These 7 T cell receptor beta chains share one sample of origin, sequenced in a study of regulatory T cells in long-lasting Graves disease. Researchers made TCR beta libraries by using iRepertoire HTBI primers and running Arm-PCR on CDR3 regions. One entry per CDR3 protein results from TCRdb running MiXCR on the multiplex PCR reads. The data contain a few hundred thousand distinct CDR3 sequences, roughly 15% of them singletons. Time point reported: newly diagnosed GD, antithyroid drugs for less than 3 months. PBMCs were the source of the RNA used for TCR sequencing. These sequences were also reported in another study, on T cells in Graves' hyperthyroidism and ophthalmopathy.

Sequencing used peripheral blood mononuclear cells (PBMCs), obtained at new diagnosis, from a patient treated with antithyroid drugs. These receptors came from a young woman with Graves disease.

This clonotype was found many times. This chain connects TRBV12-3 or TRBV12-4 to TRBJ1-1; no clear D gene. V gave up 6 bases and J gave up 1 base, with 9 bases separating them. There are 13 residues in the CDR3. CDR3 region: CASRLSKNTEAFF. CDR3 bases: TGTGCCAGCAGGCTTTCCAAGAACACTGAAGCTTTCTTT.

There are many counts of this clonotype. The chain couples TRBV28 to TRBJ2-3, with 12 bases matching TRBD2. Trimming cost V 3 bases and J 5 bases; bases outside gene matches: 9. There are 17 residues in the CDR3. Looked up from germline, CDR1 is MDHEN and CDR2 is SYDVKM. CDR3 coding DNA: TGTGCCAGCAGTTTCCCAAGACTAGCGGGAGAAGTAGATACGCAGTATTTT. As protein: CASSFPRLAGEVDTQYF.

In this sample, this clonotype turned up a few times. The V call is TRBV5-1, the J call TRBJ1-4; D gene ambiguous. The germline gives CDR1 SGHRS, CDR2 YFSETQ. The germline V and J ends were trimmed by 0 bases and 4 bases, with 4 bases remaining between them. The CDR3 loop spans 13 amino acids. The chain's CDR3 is CASSLDSNEKLFF. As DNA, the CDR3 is TGCGCCAGCAGCTTGGACAGTAATGAAAAACTGTTTTTT.

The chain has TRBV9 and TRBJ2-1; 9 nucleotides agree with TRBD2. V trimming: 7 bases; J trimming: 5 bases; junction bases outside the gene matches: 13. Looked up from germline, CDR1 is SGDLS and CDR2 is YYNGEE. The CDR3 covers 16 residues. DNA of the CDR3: TGTGCCAGCGGCACAATAGCGGGAGTGGTTGACAATGAGCAGTTCTTC. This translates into CASGTIAGVVDNEQFF.

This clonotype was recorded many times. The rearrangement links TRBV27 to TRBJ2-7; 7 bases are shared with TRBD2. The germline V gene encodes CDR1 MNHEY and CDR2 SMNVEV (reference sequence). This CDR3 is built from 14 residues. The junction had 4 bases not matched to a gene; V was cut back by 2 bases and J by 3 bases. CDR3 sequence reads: CASSLRREYYEQYF. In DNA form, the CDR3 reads TGTGCCAGCAGTTTAAGGCGGGAGTACTACGAGCAGTACTTC.

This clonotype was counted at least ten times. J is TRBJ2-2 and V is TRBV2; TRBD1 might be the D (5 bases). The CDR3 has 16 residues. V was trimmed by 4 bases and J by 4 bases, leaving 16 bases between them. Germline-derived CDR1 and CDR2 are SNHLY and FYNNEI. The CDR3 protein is CASSVVDVGLTGELFF. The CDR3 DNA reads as TGTGCCAGCAGTGTCGTGGACGTGGGGCTCACCGGGGAGCTGTTTTTT.

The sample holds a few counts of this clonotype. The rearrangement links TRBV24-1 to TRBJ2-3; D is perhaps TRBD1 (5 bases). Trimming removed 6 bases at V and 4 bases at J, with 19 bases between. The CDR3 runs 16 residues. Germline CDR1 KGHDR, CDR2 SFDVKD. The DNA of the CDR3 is TGTGCCACCAGTTCAGACAGCTTCCCGTGGGCAGATACGCAGTATTTT. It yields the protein CATSSDSFPWADTQYF.